This TCR beta chain came from a study of preoperative IRX-2 immunotherapy in early breast cancer. There are 14 residues in the CDR3. Germline CDR1 LNHDA, CDR2 SQIVND (reference sequence). V dropped 3 bases and J dropped 3; count of bases not matched to a gene: 3. Treatment specified: preoperative locoregional IRX-2 cytokine immunotherapy. This phase Ib study tested locoregional IRX-2 cytokine immunotherapy given before surgery. The repertoire was sequenced with immunoSEQ multiplex PCR; TCRdb's copy has only in-frame clones and lacks some. The top ten hold more than 0.9% of the sample, which has about 19,000 clones, around four fifths seen once.

The sample here was lymph node tissue, taken after IRX-2 immunotherapy. The chain has TRBV19 and TRBJ2-3; 7 nucleotides align to TRBD1. This TCR derives from a human donor with breast cancer. The CDR3 reads CASSMAGGTDTQYF. CDR3 nucleotide sequence: TGTGCCAGTAGTATGGCAGGGGGTACAGATACGCAGTATTTT.